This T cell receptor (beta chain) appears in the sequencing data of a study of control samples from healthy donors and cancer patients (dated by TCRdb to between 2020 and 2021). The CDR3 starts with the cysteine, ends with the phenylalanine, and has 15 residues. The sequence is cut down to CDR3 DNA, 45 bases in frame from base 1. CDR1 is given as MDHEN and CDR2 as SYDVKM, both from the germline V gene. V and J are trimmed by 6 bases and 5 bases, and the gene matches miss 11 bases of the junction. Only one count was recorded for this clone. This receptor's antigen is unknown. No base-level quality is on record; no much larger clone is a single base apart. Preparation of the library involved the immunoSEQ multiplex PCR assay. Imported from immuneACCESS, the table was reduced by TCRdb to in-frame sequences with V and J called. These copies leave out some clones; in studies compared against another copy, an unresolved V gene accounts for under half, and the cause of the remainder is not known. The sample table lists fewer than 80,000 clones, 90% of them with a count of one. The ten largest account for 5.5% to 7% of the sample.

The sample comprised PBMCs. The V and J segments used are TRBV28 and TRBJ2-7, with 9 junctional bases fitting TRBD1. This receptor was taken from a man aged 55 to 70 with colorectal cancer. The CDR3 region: CASSRVGQGIHEQYF. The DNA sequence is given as TGTGCCAGCAGCCGGGTGGGACAGGGTATCCACGAGCAGTACTTC.